The 14 T cell receptor beta chains below were found in one sample sequenced in a study of blood T cell repertoires in COVID-19. Only in-frame clones appear in the TCRdb table, and some are missing; sequencing was by immunoSEQ multiplex PCR. The repertoire holds about 83,000 clones, with more than 90% as singletons. Sequencing input: peripheral blood. Source of these receptors: a woman aged 80 or over with active or convalescent COVID-19.

The V call is TRBV4-3, the J call TRBJ2-3, with a tentative D call TRBD2 (6 bases). Germline V CDR1 and CDR2: LGHNA, YSLEER. This CDR3 region has 15 residues. Between the trimmed V and J ends, which lost 4 bases and 6 bases, there was a span of 17 bases. CDR3 sequence (DNA): TGCGCCAGCAGCCGCGGGACTGGCTTAGTGGATACGCAGTATTTT. Its protein is CASSRGTGLVDTQYF.

The chain recombines TRBV9 with TRBJ1-2; 9 bases are a match to TRBD1. The J segment lost 4 bases and the V segment lost 3 bases, leaving 7 bases of the junction unmatched. The germline CDR1 and CDR2 sequences are SGDLS and YYNGEE. The CDR3 extends over 15 amino acids. CDR3 sequence (DNA): TGTGCCAGCAGCGCCGTCGGGACAGGGAGCTATGGCTACACCTTC. It is translated as CASSAVGTGSYGYTF.

This chain uses TRBV19 with TRBJ1-6; D is possibly TRBD1 (5 bases). Trimming removed 7 bases at V and 5 bases at J, with 15 bases between. This CDR3 spans 15 amino acids. Germline CDR1 is LNHDA and CDR2 is SQIVND (reference sequence). The CDR3 sequence: CASKEQGSHNSPLHF. For the CDR3, the DNA is TGTGCCAGTAAAGAGCAGGGATCCCATAATTCACCCCTCCACTTT.

This rearrangement joins TRBV12-3 or TRBV12-4 to TRBJ1-5; D gene uncertain. Trimming took off 3 bases at V and 3 bases at J, with 3 bases between the two ends. CDR3 length: 12 residues. The chain's CDR3 is CASSFNNQPQHF. Here the CDR3 DNA reads TGTGCCAGCAGTTTTAACAATCAGCCCCAGCATTTT.

CDR3 sequence reads: CAIQSKKTSGASGTQYF. CDR3 nucleotide sequence: TGTGCCATACAATCTAAAAAGACTAGCGGGGCGTCAGGGACCCAGTACTTC. This chain links TRBV2 with TRBJ2-5; the match to TRBD2 covers 11 bases. The junction had 20 bases not matched to a gene; V was cut back by 10 bases and J by 7 bases. This CDR3 spans 17 amino acids. The germline CDR1 and CDR2 sequences are SNHLY and FYNNEI.

The chain links TRBV5-5 to TRBJ1-1; D uncertain. Between the trimmed V and J ends, which lost 1 base and 0 bases, there was a span of 7 bases. Per germline, CDR1 SGHKS and CDR2 YYEKEE (reference sequence). The CDR3 consists of 14 residues. The CDR3 DNA reads as TGTGCCAGCAGCTTGACGGTAATGAACACTGAAGCTTTCTTT. This codes for CASSLTVMNTEAFF.

The chain links TRBV7-2 to TRBJ1-5, with 7 positions matching TRBD1. The germline gives CDR1 SGHTA, CDR2 FQGNSA. CDR3 length equals 17 residues. V lost 5 bases and J lost 8; bases outside the gene matches: 18. This chain's CDR3 is CASSPRTGDGGREPQHF. In DNA form, the CDR3 reads TGTGCCAGCAGCCCCAGGACAGGCGACGGCGGGAGGGAGCCCCAGCATTTT.

The chain recombines TRBV19 with TRBJ2-5; D perhaps matches TRBD1 (5 bases). The V and J ends lost 8 bases and 2 bases respectively, with 9 bases between them. Per germline, CDR1 LNHDA and CDR2 SQIVND (reference sequence). CDR3 length: 12 residues. CDR3 loop: CASGHMQETQYF. CDR3 nucleotides: TGTGCCAGTGGACATATGCAAGAGACCCAGTACTTC.

The chain has TRBV7-6 and TRBJ1-1; D is unclear. V was shortened by 1 base and J by 4 bases, with 13 bases between the two germline ends. CDR3 size: 15 residues. Looked up from germline, CDR1 is SGHVS and CDR2 is FNYEAQ. CDR3 loop: CASSLVIGPGTEAFF. CDR3 bases: TGTGCCAGCAGCTTAGTTATTGGCCCGGGCACTGAAGCTTTCTTT.

This chain connects TRBV12-3 or TRBV12-4 to TRBJ2-7; the D is unclear. The CDR3 is made up of 13 amino acids. V dropped 6 bases and J dropped 0 bases, with 9 bases sitting between them. CDR3 DNA sequence: TGTGCCAGCAGATCAGGTTACTCCTACGAGCAGTACTTC. Translation: CASRSGYSYEQYF.

The J gene is TRBJ2-1, the V gene TRBV19; TRBD2 aligns across 7 bases. V shed 4 bases and J 7 bases; nucleotides not matched to a gene: 7. The germline gives CDR1 LNHDA, CDR2 SQIVND (reference sequence). There are 14 residues in the CDR3. The CDR3 sequence: CASSRQRGGNEQFF. CDR3 in DNA: TGTGCCAGTAGTAGGCAGCGGGGAGGGAATGAGCAGTTCTTC.

V is TRBV5-4 and J is TRBJ1-1; 11 positions match TRBD1. Germline V gives CDR1 SGHNT, CDR2 YYREEE (reference sequence). The CDR3 extends over 14 amino acids. With 2 bases clipped from V and 7 bases from J, the junction kept 4 bases outside the gene matches. The CDR3 loop reads CASSLRTGGFEAFF. The CDR3, as DNA: TGTGCCAGCAGCTTAAGGACAGGGGGCTTTGAAGCTTTCTTT.

The gene calls are TRBV10-2 and TRBJ1-2, with 9 bases identical to TRBD1. Germline V gene lookup returns CDR1 WSHSY and CDR2 SAAADI. Losses at the gene ends were 3 bases for V and 4 bases for J; bases not matched to a gene: 12. The CDR3 spans 17 residues. CDR3 amino acids: CASSDAVQGARGYGYTF. As DNA, the CDR3 is TGCGCCAGCAGTGACGCCGTACAGGGGGCGCGCGGCTATGGCTACACCTTC.

This chain joins TRBV29-1 and TRBJ2-1; 8 bases align to TRBD1. J was trimmed by 9 bases and V by 7 bases; bases with no gene match: 11. The CDR3 spans 13 residues. The germline gives CDR1 SQVTM, CDR2 ANQGSEA. CDR3 DNA: TGCAGCGCTAGAAACGGACAGGGCGGTGAGCAGTTCTTC. It encodes CSARNGQGGEQFF.